Below are 6 T cell receptor beta chains sequenced from a single sample in a study of siplizumab effects on memory and regulatory T cells. Sequencing used immunoSEQ multiplex PCR; TCRdb keeps in-frame clones, though not all of them. The data show 85,000 to 130,000 clones, 91% seen once. The specimen sequenced was CD4+ T cells sorted from blood. Receptor source: a human donor in good health. Some clones in this sample may be carry-over from other donors' samples.

The J gene is TRBJ2-5, the V gene TRBV4-2; the D is unclear. Trimming took 5 bases from V and 5 from J, leaving 21 bases between them. The germline V gene has CDR1 LGHNA and CDR2 YNFKEQ. The CDR3 is 16 amino acids. CDR3 sequence (DNA): TGTGCCAGCAGCTATAATATAGACATGTTAAGTGAGACCCAGTACTTC. Translation gives CASSYNIDMLSETQYF.

This clone was counted a few times. The V gene is TRBV5-3, the J gene TRBJ2-3, with 8 nucleotides matching TRBD1. TRBV5-3 is annotated as an ORF whose role is uncertain. V lost 3 bases, J lost 0 bases, and 6 bases stayed unmatched. The CDR3 has 16 amino acids. The CDR3 reads CARSSKDRVSTDTQYF. The CDR3 DNA follows: TGTGCCAGAAGCTCAAAGGACAGGGTTAGCACAGATACGCAGTATTTT.

The V and J genes are TRBV14 and TRBJ2-7; no clear D. The germline CDR1 and CDR2 sequences are SGHDN and FVKESK. This CDR3 has 15 residues. Between the trimmed V and J ends, which lost 0 bases and 0 bases, there was a span of 9 bases. The CDR3 DNA is TGTGCCAGCAGCCAAGACTCTCGCTACTCCTACGAGCAGTACTTC. Its translation: CASSQDSRYSYEQYF.

The chain recombines TRBV11-2 with TRBJ2-5, with TRBD1 matching over 8 bases. CDR1 and CDR2 from the germline V gene are SGHAT and FQNNGV. With 5 bases clipped from V and 7 bases from J, the junction kept 15 bases outside the gene matches. The CDR3 length is 16 residues. CDR3 bases: TGTGCCAGCAGCCTCAAAGACAGGGGCCCTGTTAGGACCCAGTACTTC. This sequence encodes CASSLKDRGPVRTQYF. Filled out from reference TRBV11-2 and TRBJ2-5, the complete variable domain reads EAGVAQSPRYKIIEKRQSVAFWCNPISGHATLYWYQQILGQGPKLLIQFQNNGVVDDSQLPKDRFSAERLKGVDSTLKIQPAKLEDSAVYLCASSLKDRGPVRTQYFGPGTRLLVL.

This clone was seen only once. The rearrangement links TRBV9 to TRBJ2-1, with TRBD2 matching 9 bases. The length of the CDR3 is 16 residues. Germline CDR1 reads SGDLS; CDR2 reads YYNGEE. V lost 0 bases to trimming and J lost 4 bases; unmatched junction nucleotides: 5. CDR3 protein: CASSVGLSGSYNEQFF. The CDR3 DNA reads TGTGCCAGCAGCGTAGGTCTTAGCGGGAGTTACAATGAGCAGTTCTTC.

This chain connects TRBV6-1 to TRBJ2-7; no clear D. CDR1 and CDR2 (germline): MNHNS, SASEGT. The CDR3 extends over 14 amino acids. With 3 bases removed from V and 0 bases from J, the gap between germline ends came to 9 bases. CDR3 in amino acids: CASSDRRSSYEQYF. In nucleotides, the CDR3 is TGTGCCAGCAGTGATCGAAGGAGCTCCTACGAGCAGTACTTC.